The clone carrying this T cell receptor (beta chain) turned up a few times. Antigen: not known. The donors (healthy individuals) were bone marrow donors. Each donor was nominally healthy when sampled (though unrecorded immune exposures were likely). This sample was taken from a study of cytomegalovirus exposure and HLA in healthy donors. Study at large: As released early, the data held 70 million to 95 million unique TCRs from HLA-typed donors. Findings of the study overall: Analysis was carried out at a later point, and it linked a missense DCLRE1C variant to TCR beta V- and J-gene trimming.

With V trimmed by 1 base and J by 2 bases, 3 bases remained unmatched. Per the germline V gene, CDR1 is SGHTA and CDR2 is FQGNSA. The CDR3 is made up of 15 amino acids. The PCR contained 60 Vbeta and 13 Jbeta primers. Only in-frame clones appear in the TCRdb table, and some are missing; sequencing was by immunoSEQ multiplex PCR. The profile covers approximately 100,000 clones, with roughly 10% appearing a single time and around 4.9% taken by the ten largest. The clonotype was recovered from a man aged 45-60 years in good health and CMV-seropositive. The rearrangement joins TRBV7-2 to TRBJ2-5; TRBD1 agrees at 8 bases. The sequenced material came from PBMCs. The CDR3 region is CASSLVRGLQETQYF. The CDR3 bases are TGTGCCAGCAGCTTAGTCAGGGGGCTTCAAGAGACCCAGTACTTC.